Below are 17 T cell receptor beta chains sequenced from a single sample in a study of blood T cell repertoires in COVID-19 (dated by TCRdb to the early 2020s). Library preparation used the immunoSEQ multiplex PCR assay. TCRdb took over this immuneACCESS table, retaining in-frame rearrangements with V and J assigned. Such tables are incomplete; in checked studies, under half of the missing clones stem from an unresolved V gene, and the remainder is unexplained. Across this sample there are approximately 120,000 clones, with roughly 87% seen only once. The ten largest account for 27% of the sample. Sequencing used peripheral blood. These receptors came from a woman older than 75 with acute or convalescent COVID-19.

The CDR3 protein is CASSGGAGLGTEAFF. CDR3 nucleotides: TGTGCCAGTAGTGGGGGGGCAGGCTTGGGCACTGAAGCTTTCTTT. The J gene is TRBJ1-1, the V gene TRBV19, with a weak D call TRBD1 (6 bases). Trimming stripped 5 bases from V and 4 bases from J, with 17 bases between. CDR1 is LNHDA, CDR2 SQIVND, per germline (reference sequence). The CDR3 covers 15 residues.

CDR3 bases: TGTGCCAGCAGTGAACTCTTATCCTCGGGGGAGCAGTTCTTC. This sequence encodes CASSELLSSGEQFF. The rearrangement joins TRBV6-1 to TRBJ2-1, with a tentative D call TRBD2 (5 bases). The length of the CDR3 is 14 residues. Between the trimmed V and J ends, which lost 2 bases and 10 bases, there was a span of 15 bases. Germline CDR1 and CDR2: MNHNS and SASEGT.

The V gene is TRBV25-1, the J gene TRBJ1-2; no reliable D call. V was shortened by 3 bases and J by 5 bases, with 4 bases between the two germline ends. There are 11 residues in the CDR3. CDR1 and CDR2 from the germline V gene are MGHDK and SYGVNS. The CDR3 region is CASSDVYGYTF. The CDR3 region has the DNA TGTGCCAGCAGTGATGTATATGGCTACACCTTC.

The CDR3, as DNA: TGTGCCAGCAGTTTAACCGCAGGGGTTGTCTATGGCTACACCTTC. Its translation: CASSLTAGVVYGYTF. The genes are TRBV27 and TRBJ1-2; tentatively, D is TRBD1 (6 bases). The germline CDR1 and CDR2 sequences are MNHEY and SMNVEV (reference sequence). Trimming took 2 bases from V and 4 from J, leaving 14 bases between them. The CDR3 has 15 amino acids.

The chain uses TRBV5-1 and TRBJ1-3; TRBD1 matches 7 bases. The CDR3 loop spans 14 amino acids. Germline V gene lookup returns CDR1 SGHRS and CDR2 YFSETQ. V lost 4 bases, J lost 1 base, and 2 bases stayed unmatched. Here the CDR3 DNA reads TGCGCCAGCAGCAAACAGGGGTCTGGAAACACCATATATTTT. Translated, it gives CASSKQGSGNTIYF.

The CDR3 here is CASSFSRGSYNEQFF. The CDR3 DNA sequence: TGTGCCAGCAGCTTTAGTAGGGGATCCTACAATGAGCAGTTCTTC. This sequence joins TRBV7-6 and TRBJ2-1; TRBD1 is a possible D gene (5 bases). Trimming took off 3 bases at V and 1 base at J, with 10 bases between the two ends. The CDR3 sequence is 15 residues long. Germline CDR1 and CDR2: SGHVS and FNYEAQ.

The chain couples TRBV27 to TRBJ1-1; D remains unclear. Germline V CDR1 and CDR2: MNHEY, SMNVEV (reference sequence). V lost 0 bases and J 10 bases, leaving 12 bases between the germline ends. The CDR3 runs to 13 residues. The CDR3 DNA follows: TGTGCCAGCAGTTTATCGGCGGGTTCGGGAGCTTTCTTT. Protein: CASSLSAGSGAFF.

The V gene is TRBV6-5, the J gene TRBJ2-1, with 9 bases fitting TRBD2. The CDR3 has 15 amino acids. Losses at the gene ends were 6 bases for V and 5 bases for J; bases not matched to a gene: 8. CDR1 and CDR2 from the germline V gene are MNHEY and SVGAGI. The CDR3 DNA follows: TGTGCCAGCAGCTATGGACTAGCGTCGGACAATGAGCAGTTCTTC. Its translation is CASSYGLASDNEQFF.

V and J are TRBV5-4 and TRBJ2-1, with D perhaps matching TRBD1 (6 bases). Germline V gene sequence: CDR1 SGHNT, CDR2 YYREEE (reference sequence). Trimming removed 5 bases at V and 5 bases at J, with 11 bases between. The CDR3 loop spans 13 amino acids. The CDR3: CASSQGQNNEQFF. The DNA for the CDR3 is TGTGCCAGCAGTCAGGGACAAAACAATGAGCAGTTCTTC.

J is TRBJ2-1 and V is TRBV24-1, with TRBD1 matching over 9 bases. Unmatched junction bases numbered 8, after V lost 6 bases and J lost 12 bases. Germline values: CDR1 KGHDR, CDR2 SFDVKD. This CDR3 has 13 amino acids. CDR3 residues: CATSSRTGERQFF. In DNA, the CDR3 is TGTGCCACCAGTTCCCGGACAGGGGAGAGGCAGTTCTTC.

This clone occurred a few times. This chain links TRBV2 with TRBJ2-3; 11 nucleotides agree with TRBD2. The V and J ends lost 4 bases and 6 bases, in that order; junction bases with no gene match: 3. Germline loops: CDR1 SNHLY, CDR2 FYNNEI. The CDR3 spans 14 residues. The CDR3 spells CASSVAGGLDTQYF. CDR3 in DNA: TGTGCCAGCAGTGTAGCGGGGGGGCTGGATACGCAGTATTTT.

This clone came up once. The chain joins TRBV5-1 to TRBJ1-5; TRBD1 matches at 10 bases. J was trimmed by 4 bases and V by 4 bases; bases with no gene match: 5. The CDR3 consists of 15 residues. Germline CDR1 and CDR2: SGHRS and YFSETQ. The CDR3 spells CASSAGTGVNQPQHF. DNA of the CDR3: TGCGCCAGCAGCGCCGGGACAGGGGTTAATCAGCCCCAGCATTTT.

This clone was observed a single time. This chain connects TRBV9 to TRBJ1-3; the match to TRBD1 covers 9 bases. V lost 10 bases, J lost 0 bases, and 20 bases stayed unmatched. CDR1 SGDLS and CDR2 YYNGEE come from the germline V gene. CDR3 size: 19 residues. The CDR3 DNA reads TGTGCCTCACCCCGGTCGAGGACAGGGGACCTTAGCTCTGGAAACACCATATATTTT. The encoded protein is CASPRSRTGDLSSGNTIYF.

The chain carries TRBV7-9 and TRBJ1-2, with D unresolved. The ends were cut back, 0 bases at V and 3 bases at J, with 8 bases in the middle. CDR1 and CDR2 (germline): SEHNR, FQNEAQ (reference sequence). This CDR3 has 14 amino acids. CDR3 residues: CASSLAAEDYGYTF. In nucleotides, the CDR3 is TGTGCCAGCAGCTTAGCTGCGGAGGACTATGGCTACACCTTC.

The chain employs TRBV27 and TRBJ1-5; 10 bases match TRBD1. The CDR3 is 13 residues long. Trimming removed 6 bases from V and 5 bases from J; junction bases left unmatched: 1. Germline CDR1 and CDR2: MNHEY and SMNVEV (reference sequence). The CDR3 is CASRGTGDQPQHF. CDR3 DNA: TGTGCCAGCAGAGGGACAGGGGATCAGCCCCAGCATTTT.

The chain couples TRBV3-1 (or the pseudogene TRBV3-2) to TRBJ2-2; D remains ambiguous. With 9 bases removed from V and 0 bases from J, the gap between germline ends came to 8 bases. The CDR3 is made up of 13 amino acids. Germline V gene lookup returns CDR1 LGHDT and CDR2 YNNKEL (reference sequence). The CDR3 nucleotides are TGTGCCAGTGGGCAGACGAACACCGGGGAGCTGTTTTTT. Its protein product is CASGQTNTGELFF.

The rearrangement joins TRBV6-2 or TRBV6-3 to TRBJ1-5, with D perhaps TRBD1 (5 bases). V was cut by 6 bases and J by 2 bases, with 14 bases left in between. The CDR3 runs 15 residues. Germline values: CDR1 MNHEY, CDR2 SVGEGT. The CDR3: CASSATGGRNQPQHF. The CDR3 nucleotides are TGTGCCAGCAGCGCGACCGGGGGTCGCAATCAGCCCCAGCATTTT.